The 5 T cell receptor beta chains presented below share a single source sample, sequenced in a study of cytomegalovirus exposure and HLA in healthy donors. Amplification used 60 Vbeta primers and 13 Jbeta primers. Sequencing used immunoSEQ multiplex PCR; TCRdb keeps in-frame clones, though not all of them. The table has approximately 30,000 clones, about 60% seen once; the top ten hold about a fifth. Sequenced material: PBMCs. The receptor set was obtained from a man aged 45 to 65 in good health and CMV-seropositive.

The V gene is TRBV19, the J gene TRBJ2-5; 9 bases agree with TRBD1. The CDR3 contains 15 residues. The ends lost 5 bases at V and 4 bases at J; junction bases unmatched: 8. The germline gives CDR1 LNHDA, CDR2 SQIVND (reference sequence). CDR3 in amino acids: CASSDPGTGRETQYF. The CDR3 bases are TGTGCCAGTAGTGACCCCGGGACAGGGAGAGAGACCCAGTACTTC.

This sequence joins TRBV25-1 and TRBJ2-1, with D perhaps TRBD1 (5 bases). The CDR3 contains 15 residues. Germline V gene lookup returns CDR1 MGHDK and CDR2 SYGVNS. Trimming removed 4 bases at V and 3 bases at J, with 13 bases between. CDR3 protein: CASSGLGPSYNEQFF. For the CDR3, the DNA is TGTGCCAGCAGTGGCTTGGGGCCAAGCTACAATGAGCAGTTCTTC.

The rearrangement joins TRBV2 to TRBJ2-7; D unresolved. Germline lookup yields CDR1 SNHLY and CDR2 FYNNEI. The CDR3 is 11 residues long. V dropped 6 bases and J dropped 3 bases, with 6 bases sitting between them. CDR3 sequence reads: CASRYSYEQYF. CDR3 sequence (DNA): TGTGCCAGCAGATACAGCTACGAGCAGTACTTC.

This clone was detected a few times. The DNA of the CDR3 is TGCGCCAGCAGCTACAGGAACCGCACTGAAGCTTTCTTT. Its protein is CASSYRNRTEAFF. The chain joins TRBV5-1 to TRBJ1-1; tentative D call: TRBD1 (5 bases). V was trimmed by 3 bases and J by 4 bases, leaving 10 bases between them. CDR3 length: 13 residues. CDR1 SGHRS and CDR2 YFSETQ come from the germline V gene. Based on the CDR3 plus reference TRBV5-1 and TRBJ1-1, the full variable domain is KAGVTQTPRYLIKTRGQQVTLSCSPISGHRSVSWYQQTPGQGLQFLFEYFSETQRNKGNFPGRFSGRQFSNSRSEMNVSTLELGDSALYLCASSYRNRTEAFFGQGTRLTVV.

This chain connects TRBV20-1 to TRBJ1-5, with D unresolved. This CDR3 has 11 residues. Trimming removed 5 bases at V and 6 bases at J, with 8 bases between. The V gene's germline CDR1 is DFQATT and CDR2 SNEGSKA (reference sequence). In nucleotides, the CDR3 is TGCAGTGCTGTGGAGAGTCAGCCCCAGCATTTT. It codes for CSAVESQPQHF.